This T cell receptor beta chain was documented in a study of early T cells in non-severe SARS-CoV-2 infection. This clonotype was counted at least ten times. Germline assignment: CDR1 SEHNR and CDR2 FQNEAQ (reference sequence). V gave up 5 bases and J gave up 7 bases; unmatched junction bases: 14. CDR3 length: 16 amino acids. TCRdb re-analysed the 5' RACE reads in MiXCR, keeping a single row per CDR3 protein. The sample has about 35,000 distinct CDR3 sequences, less than 6.5% seen once. Sequencing used whole blood. This sequence was found in an adult who was a healthcare worker with PCR-confirmed SARS-CoV-2 infection or an uninfected control (not recorded which). The J gene is TRBJ2-3, the V gene TRBV7-9, with 8 bases matching TRBD1. For the CDR3, the DNA is TGTGCCAGCAGCCCGCTTGGACAGGGTTGGGGGAATACGCAGTATTTT. This codes for CASSPLGQGWGNTQYF.